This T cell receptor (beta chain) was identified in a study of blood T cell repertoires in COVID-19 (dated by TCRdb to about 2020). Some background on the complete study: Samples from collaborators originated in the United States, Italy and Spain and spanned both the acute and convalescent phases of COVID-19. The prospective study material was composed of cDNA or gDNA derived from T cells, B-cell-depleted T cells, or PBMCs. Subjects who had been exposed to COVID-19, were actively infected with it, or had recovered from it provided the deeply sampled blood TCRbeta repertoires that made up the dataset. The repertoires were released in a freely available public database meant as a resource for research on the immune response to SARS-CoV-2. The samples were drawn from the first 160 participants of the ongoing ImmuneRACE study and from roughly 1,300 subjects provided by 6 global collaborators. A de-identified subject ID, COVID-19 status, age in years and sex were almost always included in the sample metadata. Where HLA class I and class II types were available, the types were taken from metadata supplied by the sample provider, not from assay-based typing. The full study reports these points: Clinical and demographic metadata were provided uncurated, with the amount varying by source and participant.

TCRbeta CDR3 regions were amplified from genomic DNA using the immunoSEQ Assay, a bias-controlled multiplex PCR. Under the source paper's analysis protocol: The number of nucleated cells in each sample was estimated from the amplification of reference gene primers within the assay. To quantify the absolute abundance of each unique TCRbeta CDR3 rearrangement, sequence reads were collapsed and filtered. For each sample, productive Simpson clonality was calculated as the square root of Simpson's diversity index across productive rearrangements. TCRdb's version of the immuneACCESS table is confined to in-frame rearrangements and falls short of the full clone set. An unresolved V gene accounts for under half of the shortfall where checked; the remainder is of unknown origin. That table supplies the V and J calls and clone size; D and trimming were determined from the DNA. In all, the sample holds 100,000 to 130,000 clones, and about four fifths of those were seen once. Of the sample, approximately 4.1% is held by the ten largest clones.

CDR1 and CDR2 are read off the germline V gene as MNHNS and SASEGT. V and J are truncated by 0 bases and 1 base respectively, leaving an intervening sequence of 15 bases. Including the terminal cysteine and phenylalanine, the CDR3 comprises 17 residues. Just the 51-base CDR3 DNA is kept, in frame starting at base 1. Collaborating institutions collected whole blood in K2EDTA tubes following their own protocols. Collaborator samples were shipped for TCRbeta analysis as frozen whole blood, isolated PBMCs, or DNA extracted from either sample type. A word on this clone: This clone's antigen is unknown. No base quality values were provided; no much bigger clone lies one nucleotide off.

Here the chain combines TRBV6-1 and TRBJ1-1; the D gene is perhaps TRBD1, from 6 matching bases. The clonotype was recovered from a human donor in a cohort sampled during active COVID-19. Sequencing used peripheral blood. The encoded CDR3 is CASSEAPARTENTEAFF. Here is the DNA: TGTGCCAGCAGTGAAGCTCCCGCGCGGACAGAGAACACTGAAGCTTTCTTT.